This T cell receptor beta chain was found in a study of type 1 regulatory T cells. Study-level background: T-allo10 is an in vitro-generated, Tr1-enriched CD4 T cell product specific for alloantigen. Points from the study as a whole: Compared with non-type 1 regulatory T cells, type 1 regulatory T cells showed a more restricted TCR repertoire.

Details on this clonotype: The antigen is undetermined.

MiXCR, applied by TCRdb to the reads, yields one record per CDR3 protein. Here the sample spans tens of thousands of distinct CDR3 sequences, approximately 12% being singletons. The germline V and J ends were trimmed by 6 bases and 0 bases, with 15 bases remaining between them. CDR1 DFQATT and CDR2 SNEGSKA come from the germline V gene (reference sequence). The length of the CDR3 is 16 residues. Sequencing input: cultured non-Tr1 T cells, either the whole culture or a sorted T cell fraction (not recorded which). The origin of this receptor is a human donor in good health. The rearrangement links TRBV20-1 to TRBJ2-6; D tentatively reads TRBD1 or TRBD2 (5 bases each). The CDR3 is CSATGRTHSGANVLTF. In nucleotides, the CDR3 is TGCAGTGCCACGGGACGGACTCACTCTGGGGCCAACGTCCTGACTTTC.